One T cell receptor (beta chain) is described in this entry. This sample was taken from a study of T cells in localized non-small cell lung cancer. The germline V gene encodes CDR1 MDHEN and CDR2 SYDVKM. The V and J ends lost 5 bases and 5 bases respectively, with 4 bases between them. The CDR3 has 11 residues. The data were produced by immunoSEQ multiplex PCR, yet TCRdb's version contains in-frame clones alone and is incomplete. Among roughly 25,000 clones listed, around 82% were seen once. The chain links TRBV28 to TRBJ1-5; no clear D gene. Sequenced here: PBMCs, sampled before any cancer treatment. This sequence originates from a man aged 35 to 69 with stage II lung adenocarcinoma. The CDR3, as DNA: TGTGCCAGCAGTGGGGATCAGCCCCAGCATTTT. Its translation is CASSGDQPQHF.